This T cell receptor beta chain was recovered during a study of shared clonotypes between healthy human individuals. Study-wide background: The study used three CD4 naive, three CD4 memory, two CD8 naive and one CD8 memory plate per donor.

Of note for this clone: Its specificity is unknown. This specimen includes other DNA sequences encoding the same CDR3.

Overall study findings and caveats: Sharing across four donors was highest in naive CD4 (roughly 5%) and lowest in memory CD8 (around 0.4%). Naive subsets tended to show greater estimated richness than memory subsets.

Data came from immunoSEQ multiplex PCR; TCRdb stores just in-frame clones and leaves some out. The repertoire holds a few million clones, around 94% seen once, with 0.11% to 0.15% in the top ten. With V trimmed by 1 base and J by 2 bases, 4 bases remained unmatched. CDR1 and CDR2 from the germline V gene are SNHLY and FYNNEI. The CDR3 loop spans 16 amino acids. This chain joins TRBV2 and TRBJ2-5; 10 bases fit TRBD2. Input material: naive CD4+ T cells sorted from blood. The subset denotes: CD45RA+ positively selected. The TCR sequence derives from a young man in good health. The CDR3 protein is CASSEGRAGGQETQYF. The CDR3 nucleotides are TGTGCCAGCAGTGAAGGTCGAGCGGGGGGGCAAGAGACCCAGTACTTC.